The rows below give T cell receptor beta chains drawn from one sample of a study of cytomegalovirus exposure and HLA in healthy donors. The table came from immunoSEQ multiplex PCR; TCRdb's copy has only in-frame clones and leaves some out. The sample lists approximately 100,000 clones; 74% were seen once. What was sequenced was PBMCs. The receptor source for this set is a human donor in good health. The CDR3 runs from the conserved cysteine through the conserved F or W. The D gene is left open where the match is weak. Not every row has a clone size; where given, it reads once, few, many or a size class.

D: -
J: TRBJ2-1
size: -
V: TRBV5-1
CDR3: CASSLDSSPREQQFF
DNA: TGCGCCAGCAGCTTGGACTCTAGCCCACGTGAACAGCAGTTCTTC

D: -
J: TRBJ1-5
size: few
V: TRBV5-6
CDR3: CASSERRDQPQHF
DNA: TGTGCCAGCAGCGAACGGAGGGACCAGCCCCAGCATTTT

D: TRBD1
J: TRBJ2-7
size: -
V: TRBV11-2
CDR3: CASSDRGGSYEQYF
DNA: TGTGCCAGCAGCGACAGGGGGGGCTCCTACGAGCAGTACTTC

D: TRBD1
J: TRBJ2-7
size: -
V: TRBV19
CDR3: CASGQGYEQYF
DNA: TGTGCCAGCGGACAGGGCTACGAGCAGTACTTC

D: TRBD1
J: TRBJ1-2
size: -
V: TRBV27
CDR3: CACRDRGGGYTF
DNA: TGTGCCTGCCGGGACAGGGGCGGTGGCTACACCTTC

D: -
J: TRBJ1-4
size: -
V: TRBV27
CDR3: CASSLLGATNEKLFF
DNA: TGTGCCAGCAGTTTATTAGGAGCAACTAATGAAAAACTGTTTTTT

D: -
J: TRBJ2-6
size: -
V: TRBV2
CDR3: CASRERHSGANVLAF
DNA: TGTGCCAGCAGGGAACGGCACTCTGGGGCCAACGTCCTGGCTTTC

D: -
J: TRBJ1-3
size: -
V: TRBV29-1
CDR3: CSVRGAGNTIYF
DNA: TGCAGCGTTCGGGGGGCTGGAAACACCATATATTTT

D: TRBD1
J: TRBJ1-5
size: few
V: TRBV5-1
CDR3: CASSLDGDRAQPQHF
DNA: TGCGCCAGCAGCTTGGATGGGGACAGGGCACAGCCCCAGCATTTT

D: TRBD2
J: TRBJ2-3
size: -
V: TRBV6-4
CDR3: CASSDSSGGADTQYF
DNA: TGTGCCAGCAGTGACTCTAGCGGGGGGGCAGATACGCAGTATTTT

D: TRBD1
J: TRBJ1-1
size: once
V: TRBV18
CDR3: CASSPAGTGHTEAFF
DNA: TGTGCCAGCTCACCCGCCGGGACAGGGCACACTGAAGCTTTCTTT

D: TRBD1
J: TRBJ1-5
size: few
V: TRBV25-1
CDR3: CASGDRRDRALWPQHF
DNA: TGTGCCAGCGGGGACCGCCGGGACAGAGCCTTATGGCCCCAGCATTTT